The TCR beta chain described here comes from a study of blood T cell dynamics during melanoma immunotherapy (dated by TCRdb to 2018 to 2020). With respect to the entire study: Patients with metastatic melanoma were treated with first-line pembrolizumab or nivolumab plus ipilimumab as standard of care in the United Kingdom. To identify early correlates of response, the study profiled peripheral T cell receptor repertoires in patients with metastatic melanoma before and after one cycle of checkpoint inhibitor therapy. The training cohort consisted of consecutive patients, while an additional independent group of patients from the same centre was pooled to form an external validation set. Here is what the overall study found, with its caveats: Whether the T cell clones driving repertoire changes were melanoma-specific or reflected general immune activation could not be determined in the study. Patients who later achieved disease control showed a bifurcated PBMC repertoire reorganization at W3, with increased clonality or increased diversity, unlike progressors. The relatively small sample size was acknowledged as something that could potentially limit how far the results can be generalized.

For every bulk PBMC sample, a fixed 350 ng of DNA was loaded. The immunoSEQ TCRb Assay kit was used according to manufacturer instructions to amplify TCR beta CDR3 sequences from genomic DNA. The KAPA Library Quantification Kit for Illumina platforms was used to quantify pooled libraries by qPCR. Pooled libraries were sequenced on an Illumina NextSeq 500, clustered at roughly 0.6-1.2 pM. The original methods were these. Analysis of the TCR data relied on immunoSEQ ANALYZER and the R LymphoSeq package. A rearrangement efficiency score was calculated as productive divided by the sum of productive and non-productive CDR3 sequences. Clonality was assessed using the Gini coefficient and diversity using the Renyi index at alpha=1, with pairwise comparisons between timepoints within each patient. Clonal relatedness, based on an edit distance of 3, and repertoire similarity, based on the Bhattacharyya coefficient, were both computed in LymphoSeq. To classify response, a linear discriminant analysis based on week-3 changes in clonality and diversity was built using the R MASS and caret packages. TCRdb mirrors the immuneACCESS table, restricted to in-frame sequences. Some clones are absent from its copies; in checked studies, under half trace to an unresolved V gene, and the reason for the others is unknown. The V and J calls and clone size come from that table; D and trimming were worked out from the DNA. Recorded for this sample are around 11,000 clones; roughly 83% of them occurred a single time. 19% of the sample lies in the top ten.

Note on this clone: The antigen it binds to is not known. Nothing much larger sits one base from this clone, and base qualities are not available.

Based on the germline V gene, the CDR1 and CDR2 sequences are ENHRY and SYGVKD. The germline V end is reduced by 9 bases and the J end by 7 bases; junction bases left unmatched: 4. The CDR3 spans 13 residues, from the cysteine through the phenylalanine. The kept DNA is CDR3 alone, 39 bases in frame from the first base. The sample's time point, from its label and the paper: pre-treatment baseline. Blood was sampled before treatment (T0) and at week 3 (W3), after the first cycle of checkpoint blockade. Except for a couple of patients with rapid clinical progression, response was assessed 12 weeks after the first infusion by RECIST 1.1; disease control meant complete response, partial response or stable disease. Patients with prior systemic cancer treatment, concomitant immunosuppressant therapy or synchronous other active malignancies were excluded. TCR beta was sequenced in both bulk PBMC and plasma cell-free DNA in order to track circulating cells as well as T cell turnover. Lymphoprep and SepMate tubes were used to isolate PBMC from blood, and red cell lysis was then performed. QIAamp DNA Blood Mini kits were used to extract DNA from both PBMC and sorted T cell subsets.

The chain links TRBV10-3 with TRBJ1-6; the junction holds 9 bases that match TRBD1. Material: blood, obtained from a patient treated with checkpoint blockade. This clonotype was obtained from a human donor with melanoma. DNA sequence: TGTGCCATAGGACAGGGGCAAAATTCACCCCTCCACTTT. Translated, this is CAIGQGQNSPLHF.